The clone carrying this T cell receptor beta chain showed up many times. Its antigen is still unknown. This CDR3 is 16 amino acids long. CDR1 is SGHAT, CDR2 FQDESV, per germline (reference sequence). The ends were cut back, 1 base at V and 5 bases at J, with 15 bases in the middle. These data come from a study of post-analysis software for immune sequencing data. Study-level findings and limits: Five TRBV segments, including TRBV5-6, TRBV5-1 and TRBV20-1, were more frequent in patients than controls. People with multiple sclerosis had a significantly lower normalized Chao1 diversity than controls did.

Every TCR beta cDNA library bore unique molecular identifiers. Starting from around 0.96 to 9.9 million T cells, the study yielded approximately 460,000 cDNA molecules. Each CDR3 protein gets one entry after TCRdb re-called the PCR reads with MiXCR. The sample has hundreds of thousands of distinct CDR3 sequences, 36% seen once. The material sequenced was blood. This TCR was sampled from a girl aged 5 to 17 with multiple sclerosis. The rearrangement links TRBV11-1 to TRBJ2-1; D may be TRBD1 or TRBD2 (5 bases each). CDR3 in amino acids: CASSLVSGTLNNEQFF. The CDR3, as DNA: TGTGCCAGCAGCTTAGTGTCCGGGACGCTTAACAATGAGCAGTTCTTC.